The 28 T cell receptor beta chains in this list originate from one sample, sequenced in a study of OX40 agonist ivuxolimab in advanced cancers. Here immunoSEQ multiplex PCR was the method, and the copy in TCRdb shows in-frame clones only, minus some. The sample yields around 40,000 clones, around 86% seen once. The starting material was CD4+ or CD8+ T cells sorted from blood, obtained in a trial of the OX40 agonist ivuxolimab. All receptors derive from an adult with an advanced solid tumor such as melanoma, head and neck, liver or kidney cancer.

CDR3: CASNRDTWDQPQHF. The CDR3 DNA follows: TGTGCCAGCAACCGGGACACTTGGGATCAGCCCCAGCATTTT. The rearrangement links TRBV6-6 to TRBJ1-5; D perhaps matches TRBD1 (6 bases). The ends were cut back, 7 bases at V and 5 bases at J, with 15 bases in the middle. CDR3 size: 14 residues. The germline gives CDR1 MNHNY, CDR2 SVGAGI (reference sequence).

The chain combines TRBV28 with TRBJ2-7, with TRBD2 matching 8 bases. Trimming at V came to 4 bases and at J to 7 bases, leaving 6 bases not matched to a gene. Germline V gives CDR1 MDHEN, CDR2 SYDVKM. CDR3 length: 13 amino acids. The CDR3 coding sequence is TGTGCCAGCAGTTCCGGGACTAGAAATGAGCAGTACTTC. Translated: CASSSGTRNEQYF.

As concerns this clone: Other DNA sequences in this specimen translate into the identical CDR3. The chain is built from TRBV19 and TRBJ2-1, with TRBD1 identical over 10 bases. CDR3 length equals 14 residues. The J segment lost 10 bases and the V segment lost 10 bases, leaving 13 bases of the junction unmatched. The germline gives CDR1 LNHDA, CDR2 SQIVND (reference sequence). The CDR3 coding sequence is TGTGCCACTCTCCCGGGACAGGGGAAGGAAGAGCAGTTCTTC. This encodes CATLPGQGKEEQFF.

The gene calls are TRBV10-3 and TRBJ2-6; D might be TRBD1 (6 bases). The CDR3 covers 15 residues. Germline V gives CDR1 ENHRY, CDR2 SYGVKD. The V gene lost 3 bases and the J gene lost 8 bases, with 14 bases spanning the gap. CDR3 bases: TGTGCCATCAGTGACTCCCGAGGGGGACCCAACGTCCTGACTTTC. It specifies CAISDSRGGPNVLTF.

The rearrangement uses TRBV21-1 and TRBJ1-3. TRBV21-1 is termed a pseudogene. This CDR3 has 16 residues. The CDR3 DNA sequence: TGTGCCAGCAGCACACGGGATCCCATCTCTGGAAACACCATATATTTT. This sequence encodes CASSTRDPISGNTIYF.

This sequence joins TRBV5-5 and TRBJ2-1; no reliable D call. In germline, CDR1 is SGHKS, CDR2 YYEKEE (reference sequence). The CDR3 covers 15 residues. The V and J ends lost 2 bases and 0 bases respectively, with 9 bases between them. Here the CDR3 reads CASSFEQLSYNEQFF. The CDR3, as DNA: TGTGCCAGCAGCTTTGAACAGCTCTCCTACAATGAGCAGTTCTTC. Combining the CDR3 with reference TRBV5-5 and TRBJ2-1 gives the whole variable domain DAGVTQSPTHLIKTRGQQVTLRCSPISGHKSVSWYQQVLGQGPQFIFQYYEKEERGRGNFPDRFSARQFPNYSSELNVNALLLGDSALYLCASSFEQLSYNEQFFGPGTRLTVL.

The chain uses TRBV5-8 and TRBJ2-7; D is perhaps TRBD1 (6 bases). The CDR3 spans 14 residues. Trimming shortened V by 2 bases and J by 1 base, and 10 bases separated the two germline ends. CDR1 and CDR2 from the germline V gene are SGHTS and YDEGEE. CDR3 nucleotides: TGTGCCAGCAGCTTCGGCGGACAGTCCTACGAGCAGTACTTC. As protein: CASSFGGQSYEQYF.

Only a few counts were recorded for this clone. This rearrangement joins TRBV7-9 to TRBJ1-2, with 7 bases fitting TRBD1. CDR3 length: 13 amino acids. Trimming removed 5 bases from V and 7 bases from J; junction bases left unmatched: 7. CDR1 SEHNR and CDR2 FQNEAQ come from the germline V gene (reference sequence). The CDR3 here is CASSNDRASGYTF. In nucleotides, the CDR3 is TGTGCCAGCAGCAACGACAGGGCCAGTGGCTACACCTTC.

The V call is TRBV2, the J call TRBJ2-1; TRBD2 agrees at 8 bases. The V gene end was trimmed by 6 bases and the J gene end by 9 bases; junction bases not matched to a gene: 4. The CDR3 runs 12 residues. The germline V gene has CDR1 SNHLY and CDR2 FYNNEI. The CDR3 here is CASRPTSGEQFF. As DNA, the CDR3 is TGTGCCAGCAGACCTACTAGCGGTGAGCAGTTCTTC. The full variable domain, rest sourced from reference TRBV2 and TRBJ2-1, is EPEVTQTPSHQVTQMGQEVILRCVPISNHLYFYWYRQILGQKVEFLVSFYNNEISEKSEIFDDQFSVERPDGSNFTLKIRSTKLEDSAMYFCASRPTSGEQFFGPGTRLTVL.

The rearrangement uses TRBV7-9 and TRBJ2-3, with D unclear. The germline CDR1 and CDR2 sequences are SEHNR and FQNEAQ (reference sequence). Trimming took off 5 bases at V and 7 bases at J, with 10 bases between the two ends. The CDR3 loop spans 12 amino acids. In nucleotides, the CDR3 is TGTGCCAGCAGCCCACAATCCAATACGCAGTATTTT. Residues: CASSPQSNTQYF.

The V gene is TRBV6-1, the J gene TRBJ1-5; possible D gene TRBD1, 6 bases. CDR3 length: 15 residues. Trimming stripped 4 bases from V and 4 bases from J, with 14 bases between. Germline V CDR1 and CDR2: MNHNS, SASEGT. CDR3 nucleotide sequence: TGTGCCAGCAGTGGTTTGGGGACACTAAATCAGCCCCAGCATTTT. Amino acids: CASSGLGTLNQPQHF.

The J gene is TRBJ1-4, the V gene TRBV2; D uncertain. V was trimmed by 7 bases and J by 7 bases, leaving 13 bases between them. This CDR3 has 13 residues. Germline CDR1 is SNHLY and CDR2 is FYNNEI. The CDR3: CASKRRYGEKLFF. CDR3 DNA: TGTGCCAGCAAACGACGCTACGGTGAAAAACTGTTTTTT.

The rearrangement uses TRBV19 and TRBJ1-5; TRBD1 aligns across 9 bases. This CDR3 region has 15 residues. The V gene end was trimmed by 5 bases and the J gene end by 2 bases; junction bases not matched to a gene: 4. Germline V gene sequence: CDR1 LNHDA, CDR2 SQIVND (reference sequence). CDR3 bases: TGTGCCAGTAGTGCGGGGGACAGGGGCAATCAGCCCCAGCATTTT. It translates to CASSAGDRGNQPQHF. Together with reference TRBV19 and TRBJ1-5, the CDR3 gives the full variable domain: DGGITQSPKYLFRKEGQNVTLSCEQNLNHDAMYWYRQDPGQGLRLIYYSQIVNDFQKGDIAEGYSVSREKKESFPLTVTSAQKNPTAFYLCASSAGDRGNQPQHFGDGTRLSIL.

The table lists this clone with a count of one. V gene TRBV15 combines with J gene TRBJ2-7; no reliable D call. This CDR3 contains 13 residues. CDR1 LNHNV and CDR2 YYDKDF come from the germline V gene (reference sequence). Trimming removed 1 base at V and 2 bases at J, with 6 bases between. Here the CDR3 reads CATSRGAAYEQYF. In DNA, the CDR3 is TGTGCCACCAGCAGAGGGGCCGCCTACGAGCAGTACTTC.

This chain links TRBV7-3 with TRBJ2-3; D gene ambiguous. Germline-derived CDR1 and CDR2 are SGHTA and FQGTGA. CDR3 size: 14 residues. V was pared by 5 bases and J by 3 bases, with 12 bases between. CDR3 sequence reads: CASSDSLGTDTQYF. DNA of the CDR3: TGTGCCAGCAGCGACTCTCTCGGGACAGATACGCAGTATTTT.

The chain combines TRBV9 with TRBJ1-2; D uncertain. Between the trimmed V and J ends, which lost 0 bases and 2 bases, there was a span of 11 bases. CDR3 length equals 15 residues. From germline, CDR1 is SGDLS and CDR2 YYNGEE. The CDR3 spells CASSVGPTPNYGYTF. In DNA, the CDR3 is TGTGCCAGCAGCGTAGGACCGACACCGAACTATGGCTACACCTTC.

This clone came up a few times. The chain joins TRBV4-1 to TRBJ1-2; D remains unclear. V was pared by 6 bases and J by 2 bases, with 10 bases between. The CDR3 extends over 13 amino acids. Germline-derived CDR1 and CDR2 are MGHRA and YSYEKL. This CDR3 is CASSDGENYGYTF. The CDR3 DNA is TGCGCCAGCAGTGACGGGGAGAACTATGGCTACACCTTC.

The chain joins TRBV7-2 to TRBJ1-1; no reliable D call. V was pared by 1 base and J by 2 bases, with 8 bases between. Germline V gene data show CDR1 as SGHTA and CDR2 as FQGNSA. The CDR3 contains 14 residues. CDR3 nucleotide sequence: TGTGCCAGCAGCTTAGACAGTTTTAACACTGAAGCTTTCTTT. Protein: CASSLDSFNTEAFF.

In its sample, this clone was seen once. V gene TRBV29-1 combines with J gene TRBJ1-1; 8 positions match TRBD1. CDR1 is SQVTM and CDR2 is ANQGSEA in the germline V gene. The ends lost 6 bases at V and 5 bases at J; junction bases unmatched: 5. The CDR3 is 12 amino acids. CDR3 sequence reads: CSVDRVGTEAFF. The CDR3 DNA sequence: TGCAGCGTGGACAGGGTTGGAACTGAAGCTTTCTTT.

The chain is built from TRBV5-1 and TRBJ2-7; D possibly matches TRBD1 or TRBD2 (5 bases each). The CDR3 is made up of 12 amino acids. The V end lost 4 bases, the J end lost 3 bases, and 8 bases lay between the germline ends. The germline gives CDR1 SGHRS, CDR2 YFSETQ. In nucleotides, the CDR3 is TGCGCCAGCAGCCCTGGGGGCTACGAGCAGTACTTC. Translated, it gives CASSPGGYEQYF.

The genes are TRBV27 and TRBJ2-6; possibly TRBD1 for D (7 bases). This CDR3 spans 18 amino acids. V was shortened by 3 bases and J by 4 bases, with 19 bases between the two germline ends. The germline V gene has CDR1 MNHEY and CDR2 SMNVEV (reference sequence). The chain's CDR3 is CASSFRRDSRTGANVLTF. CDR3 DNA sequence: TGTGCCAGCAGTTTTAGGAGGGACAGCCGGACCGGGGCCAACGTCCTGACTTTC.

This clone was counted once. V gene TRBV7-9 combines with J gene TRBJ1-1, with D hard to call. The V and J ends lost 6 bases and 0 bases respectively, with 11 bases between them. The CDR3 is 14 amino acids. CDR1 is SEHNR and CDR2 is FQNEAQ in the germline V gene (reference sequence). The CDR3 sequence: CASSSHSVNTEAFF. Written as DNA, the CDR3 is TGTGCCAGCAGTTCCCACTCAGTGAACACTGAAGCTTTCTTT.

This clone has just one count. The chain carries TRBV7-3 and TRBJ1-1; D not certain. Trimming stripped 2 bases from V and 1 base from J, with 5 bases between. The CDR3 loop spans 13 amino acids. The germline CDR1 and CDR2 sequences are SGHTA and FQGTGA. The CDR3 reads CASSLVENTEAFF. The CDR3 DNA reads as TGTGCCAGCAGCTTAGTGGAGAACACTGAAGCTTTCTTT.

The chain combines TRBV18 with TRBJ1-1; TRBD1 matches at 7 bases. Germline values: CDR1 KGHSH, CDR2 LQKENI. J was trimmed by 5 bases and V by 6 bases; bases with no gene match: 3. CDR3 size: 12 residues. The CDR3, as DNA: TGTGCCAGCTCGTTACAGGGGACTGAAGCTTTCTTT. The encoded protein is CASSLQGTEAFF. Based on the CDR3 plus reference TRBV18 and TRBJ1-1, the full variable domain is NAGVMQNPRHLVRRRGQEARLRCSPMKGHSHVYWYRQLPEEGLKFMVYLQKENIIDESGMPKERFSAEFPKEGPSILRIQQVVRGDSAAYFCASSLQGTEAFFGQGTRLTVV.

This chain connects TRBV5-8 to TRBJ2-7; the match to TRBD2 covers 7 bases. V trimming: 5 bases; J trimming: 0 bases; junction bases outside the gene matches: 5. Looked up from germline, CDR1 is SGHTS and CDR2 is YDEGEE. This CDR3 region has 14 residues. The CDR3 spells CASRAGGSSYEQYF. In DNA, the CDR3 is TGTGCCAGCAGGGCCGGGGGGAGCTCCTACGAGCAGTACTTC.

The rearrangement joins TRBV5-6 to TRBJ2-7, with 10 bases matching TRBD1. The CDR3 spans 19 residues. Per the germline V gene, CDR1 is SGHDT and CDR2 is YYEEEE. The V segment lost 4 bases and the J segment 1 base; nucleotides outside the gene matches: 17. The CDR3 DNA is TGTGCCAGCAGCCAAATCTTCCGGGACAGGGGTCTTATTTCCTACGAGCAGTACTTC. Residues: CASSQIFRDRGLISYEQYF.

The rearrangement uses TRBV7-9 and TRBJ1-6; the match to TRBD1 covers 9 bases. V dropped 3 bases and J dropped 7; count of bases not matched to a gene: 7. CDR3 length: 16 residues. Germline V lookup: CDR1 SEHNR, CDR2 FQNEAQ (reference sequence). This CDR3 reads CASSFDRGAPNSPLHF. CDR3 nucleotides: TGTGCCAGCAGCTTCGACAGGGGGGCACCCAATTCACCCCTCCACTTT.

The chain combines TRBV6-5 with TRBJ2-3; TRBD1 matches at 8 bases. Trimming removed 0 bases from V and 7 bases from J; junction bases left unmatched: 6. In germline, CDR1 is MNHEY, CDR2 SVGAGI. The CDR3 spans 15 residues. CDR3 residues: CASSYSGQGGHTQYF. The CDR3 nucleotides are TGTGCCAGCAGTTACTCTGGACAGGGTGGCCATACGCAGTATTTT.